These 19 T cell receptor beta chains were sequenced from one sample in a study of shared clonotypes between healthy human individuals. Data came from immunoSEQ multiplex PCR; TCRdb stores just in-frame clones and leaves some out. There are some 1,900,000 clones in the sample; about 95% occur only once, and under 1.5% lies in the top ten. CD45RO-negative cells were positively selected for CCR7, leaving out terminally differentiated effector memory CD45RA+ cells. Sequences were obtained from naive CD8+ T cells sorted from blood. These TCRs come from a man younger than 35 in good health.

The gene calls are TRBV15 and TRBJ2-2, with D hard to call. CDR3 length equals 14 residues. Germline V CDR1 and CDR2: LNHNV, YYDKDF (reference sequence). Trimming took off 0 bases at V and 6 bases at J, with 8 bases between the two ends. This CDR3 reads CATSRDSGPGELFF. Written as DNA, the CDR3 is TGTGCCACCAGCAGAGATTCTGGGCCCGGGGAGCTGTTTTTT.

The chain recombines TRBV6-1 with TRBJ1-5; D may be TRBD1 (5 bases). The CDR3 spans 12 residues. Germline loops: CDR1 MNHNS, CDR2 SASEGT. With 8 bases removed from V and 3 bases from J, the gap between germline ends came to 8 bases. The CDR3 reads CASGAPNQPQHF. The DNA for the CDR3 is TGTGCCAGCGGGGCCCCCAATCAGCCCCAGCATTTT.

V and J are TRBV5-4 and TRBJ2-7, with unresolved D. The germline V gene encodes CDR1 SGHNT and CDR2 YYREEE (reference sequence). V lost 4 bases, J lost 3 bases, and 11 bases lay in between. The CDR3 has 13 amino acids. For the CDR3, the DNA is TGTGCCAGCAGCCCCCCGGACCGCTACGAGCAGTACTTC. Amino acids: CASSPPDRYEQYF. Full variable domain (remainder filled in from reference TRBV5-4 and TRBJ2-7): ETGVTQSPTHLIKTRGQQVTLRCSSQSGHNTVSWYQQALGQGPQFIFQYYREEENGRGNFPPRFSGLQFPNYSSELNVNALELDDSALYLCASSPPDRYEQYFGPGTRLTVT.

The J gene is TRBJ1-1, the V gene TRBV7-6; possible D gene TRBD1, 5 bases. Germline assignment: CDR1 SGHVS and CDR2 FNYEAQ. V lost 1 base and J 1 base, leaving 13 bases between the germline ends. CDR3 length: 16 amino acids. The CDR3 protein is CASSLEGPGGNTEAFF. The CDR3 DNA reads TGTGCCAGCAGCTTAGAGGGCCCGGGGGGGAACACTGAAGCTTTCTTT. The full variable domain, its missing parts supplied by reference TRBV7-6 and TRBJ1-1, is GAGVSQSPRYKVTKRGQDVALRCDPISGHVSLYWYRQALGQGPEFLTYFNYEAQQDKSGLPNDRFSAERPEGSISTLTIQRTEQRDSAMYRCASSLEGPGGNTEAFFGQGTRLTVV.

As concerns this clone: This specimen includes other DNA sequences encoding the same CDR3. The V gene is TRBV13, the J gene TRBJ2-7, with unresolved D. Germline CDR1 and CDR2: PRHDT and FYEKMQ (reference sequence). The length of the CDR3 is 13 residues. The V end was cut by 0 bases, the J end by 2 bases, with 5 bases between. Written as DNA, the CDR3 is TGTGCCAGCAGCTTAGGCTCGGCCTACGAGCAGTACTTC. Protein: CASSLGSAYEQYF.

This sequence joins TRBV9 and TRBJ1-1, with D perhaps TRBD1 (6 bases). V was trimmed by 4 bases and J by 5 bases, leaving 15 bases between them. Germline V gene sequence: CDR1 SGDLS, CDR2 YYNGEE. The CDR3 is 14 residues long. The CDR3 bases are TGTGCCAGCAGCCCAGAGGCAGGGGTAACTGAAGCTTTCTTT. Residues: CASSPEAGVTEAFF.

The V and J genes are TRBV6-6 and TRBJ1-1, with D hard to call. CDR1 is MNHNY, CDR2 SVGAGI, per germline (reference sequence). Deletions cut 1 base from V and 4 bases from J, with 10 bases between. The CDR3 is made up of 14 amino acids. The CDR3 nucleotides read TGTGCCAGCAGTTACTTGAAGGTTGGCACTGAAGCTTTCTTT. Its protein product is CASSYLKVGTEAFF.

V is TRBV10-2 and J is TRBJ2-3; D remains unclear. Germline CDR1 and CDR2: WSHSY and SAAADI. V lost 6 bases and J lost 2, with 6 bases in between. The CDR3 length is 12 residues. CDR3 nucleotide sequence: TGCGCCAGCAGAGACAACACAGATACGCAGTATTTT. Its protein is CASRDNTDTQYF.

The V call is TRBV6-6, the J call TRBJ1-2; D is undetermined. The CDR3 runs to 15 residues. The V end lost 2 bases, the J end lost 5 bases, and 15 bases lay between the germline ends. CDR1 and CDR2 (germline): MNHNY, SVGAGI (reference sequence). The CDR3 coding sequence is TGTGCCAGCAGTTACGGGGAGGGAGGCCCTTATGGCTACACCTTC. Amino acid sequence: CASSYGEGGPYGYTF.

In this sample, this clone turned up once. The chain has TRBV7-8 and TRBJ2-5; TRBD2 aligns across 7 bases. V was pared by 2 bases and J by 2 bases, with 5 bases of the junction left unmatched. Germline V lookup: CDR1 SGHVS, CDR2 FQNEAQ. CDR3 length: 15 residues. DNA of the CDR3: TGTGCCAGCAGCTTATGGGCTAGCGGACAAGAGACCCAGTACTTC. This gives the protein CASSLWASGQETQYF.

The rearrangement links TRBV30 to TRBJ2-3; the D is unclear. The CDR3 is made up of 15 amino acids. CDR1 is GTSNPN, CDR2 SVGIG, per germline (reference sequence). Trimming took off 3 bases at V and 0 bases at J, with 13 bases between the two ends. The CDR3 region is CAWRGQGLSTDTQYF. In DNA, the CDR3 is TGTGCCTGGAGGGGTCAAGGGCTGAGCACAGATACGCAGTATTTT.

This chain connects TRBV6-1 to TRBJ2-1; 7 nucleotides align to TRBD2. V shed 2 bases, J shed 0 bases, and the junction held 7 bases outside the gene matches. CDR3 length: 17 residues. Germline V gives CDR1 MNHNS, CDR2 SASEGT. The CDR3 loop is CASSERRLAGSYNEQFF. CDR3 sequence (DNA): TGTGCCAGCAGTGAAAGGAGGTTAGCGGGCTCCTACAATGAGCAGTTCTTC.

The chain combines TRBV6-5 with TRBJ2-1, with unresolved D. Germline CDR1 and CDR2: MNHEY and SVGAGI. Trimming pared 1 base from V and 3 bases from J, leaving 7 bases between. The CDR3 sequence is 14 residues long. The CDR3 sequence: CASSYYRGYNEQFF. DNA for the CDR3: TGTGCCAGCAGTTACTACCGAGGCTACAATGAGCAGTTCTTC.

J is TRBJ1-1 and V is TRBV9, with 7 bases that match TRBD1. With 9 bases clipped from V and 4 bases from J, the junction kept 9 bases outside the gene matches. Germline values: CDR1 SGDLS, CDR2 YYNGEE. This CDR3 spans 13 amino acids. CDR3 in DNA: TGTGCCAACCCACAGGGGTGGTGCACTGAAGCTTTCTTT. Residues: CANPQGWCTEAFF.

The chain employs TRBV19 and TRBJ1-6; TRBD1 might be the D (6 bases). The CDR3 is 16 amino acids. Germline V gives CDR1 LNHDA, CDR2 SQIVND (reference sequence). V dropped 7 bases and J dropped 10 bases, with 23 bases sitting between them. CDR3 coding DNA: TGTGCCAGTACCTTCCGCTGGGGGGACATAAACTCACCCCTCCACTTT. This translates into CASTFRWGDINSPLHF.

The chain uses TRBV4-1 and TRBJ2-7; the match to TRBD2 covers 8 bases. V lost 1 base, J lost 5 bases, and 7 bases stayed unmatched. The CDR3 runs 15 residues. The germline CDR1 and CDR2 sequences are MGHRA and YSYEKL. The CDR3 spells CASSQALAGLHEQYF. CDR3 DNA: TGCGCCAGCAGCCAAGCCTTAGCGGGGCTACACGAGCAGTACTTC.

Comments on this clone: This specimen includes other DNA sequences encoding the same CDR3. This chain joins TRBV20-1 and TRBJ1-1; no firm D call. This CDR3 region has 11 residues. Trimming removed 6 bases from V and 0 bases from J, with 5 bases in between. CDR1 is DFQATT and CDR2 is SNEGSKA in the germline V gene (reference sequence). CDR3 coding DNA: TGCAGTGCGGTCTTGAACACTGAAGCTTTCTTT. It yields the protein CSAVLNTEAFF.

The chain has TRBV7-6 and TRBJ2-1; D gene uncertain. Trimming took off 3 bases at V and 7 bases at J, with 10 bases between the two ends. The CDR3 loop spans 13 amino acids. Looked up from germline, CDR1 is SGHVS and CDR2 is FNYEAQ. CDR3 coding DNA: TGTGCCAGCAGCTTGGTGGGCCGGAATGAGCAGTTCTTC. It yields the protein CASSLVGRNEQFF.

A word on this clone: The same CDR3 also results from other DNA sequences found in this sample. The chain recombines TRBV13 with TRBJ2-7, with D uncertain. Deletions cut 5 bases from V and 0 bases from J, with 8 bases between. The V gene's germline CDR1 is PRHDT and CDR2 FYEKMQ (reference sequence). CDR3 length equals 13 residues. CDR3 nucleotide sequence: TGTGCCAGCAGCCCACAGAGCTCCTACGAGCAGTACTTC. As protein: CASSPQSSYEQYF. The entire variable domain, with the rest obtained from reference TRBV13 and TRBJ2-7, is as follows: AAGVIQSPRHLIKEKRETATLKCYPIPRHDTVYWYQQGPGQDPQFLISFYEKMQSDKGSIPDRFSAQQFSDYHSELNMSSLELGDSALYFCASSPQSSYEQYFGPGTRLTVT.